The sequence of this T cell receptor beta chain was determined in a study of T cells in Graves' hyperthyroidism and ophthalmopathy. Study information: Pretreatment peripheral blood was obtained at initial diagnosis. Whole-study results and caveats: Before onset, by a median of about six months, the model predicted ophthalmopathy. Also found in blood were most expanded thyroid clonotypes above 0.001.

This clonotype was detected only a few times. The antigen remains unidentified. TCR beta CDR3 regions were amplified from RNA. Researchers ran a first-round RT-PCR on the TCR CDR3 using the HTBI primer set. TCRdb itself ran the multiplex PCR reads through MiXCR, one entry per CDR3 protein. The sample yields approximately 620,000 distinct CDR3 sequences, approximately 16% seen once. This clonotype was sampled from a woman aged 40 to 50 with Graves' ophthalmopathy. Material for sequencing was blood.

The CDR3 sequence is CASRQTGRDGYTF. The CDR3 DNA sequence: TGTGCCAGCAGACAGACAGGGCGCGATGGCTACACCTTC. The chain recombines TRBV6-1 with TRBJ1-2; TRBD1 matches 7 bases. The V segment lost 6 bases and the J segment 6 bases; nucleotides outside the gene matches: 7. This CDR3 comprises 13 residues. Germline V gives CDR1 MNHNS, CDR2 SASEGT.